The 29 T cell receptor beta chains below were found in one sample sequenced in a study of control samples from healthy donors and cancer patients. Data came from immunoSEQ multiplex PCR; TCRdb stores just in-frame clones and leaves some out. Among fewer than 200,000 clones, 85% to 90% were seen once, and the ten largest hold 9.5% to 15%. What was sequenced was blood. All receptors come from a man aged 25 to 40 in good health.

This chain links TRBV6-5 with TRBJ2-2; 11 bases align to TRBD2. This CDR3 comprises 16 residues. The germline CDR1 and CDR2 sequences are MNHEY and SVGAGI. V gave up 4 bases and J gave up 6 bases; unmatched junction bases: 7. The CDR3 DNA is TGTGCCAGCAGTTTCCGTAGCGGGGGGGCCTCCGGGGAGCTGTTTTTT. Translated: CASSFRSGGASGELFF.

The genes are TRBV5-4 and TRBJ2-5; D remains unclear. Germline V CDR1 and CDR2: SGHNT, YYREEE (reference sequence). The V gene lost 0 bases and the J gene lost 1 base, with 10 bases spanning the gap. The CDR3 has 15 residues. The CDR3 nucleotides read TGTGCCAGCAGCTTGGGGATCTTATTCCAAGAGACCCAGTACTTC. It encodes CASSLGILFQETQYF.

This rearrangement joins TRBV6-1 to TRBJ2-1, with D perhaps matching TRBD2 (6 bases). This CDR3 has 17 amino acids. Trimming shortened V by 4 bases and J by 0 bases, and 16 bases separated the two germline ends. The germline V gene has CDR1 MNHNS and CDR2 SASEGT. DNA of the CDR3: TGTGCCAGCAGTGGAGCTTTAGCGGCCAGCTCCTACAATGAGCAGTTCTTC. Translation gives CASSGALAASSYNEQFF.

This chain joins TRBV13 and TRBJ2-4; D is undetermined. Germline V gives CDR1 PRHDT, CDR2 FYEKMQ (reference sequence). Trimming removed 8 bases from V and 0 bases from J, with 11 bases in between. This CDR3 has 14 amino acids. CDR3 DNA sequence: TGTGCCAGCCGGGTCCAACTAGCCAAAAACATTCAGTACTTC. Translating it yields CASRVQLAKNIQYF.

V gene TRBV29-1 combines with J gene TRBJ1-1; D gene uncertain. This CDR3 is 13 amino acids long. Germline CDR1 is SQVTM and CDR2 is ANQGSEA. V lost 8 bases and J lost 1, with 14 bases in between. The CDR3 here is CSSRRGENTEAFF. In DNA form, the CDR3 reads TGCAGCTCCCGCCGCGGGGAGAACACTGAAGCTTTCTTT.

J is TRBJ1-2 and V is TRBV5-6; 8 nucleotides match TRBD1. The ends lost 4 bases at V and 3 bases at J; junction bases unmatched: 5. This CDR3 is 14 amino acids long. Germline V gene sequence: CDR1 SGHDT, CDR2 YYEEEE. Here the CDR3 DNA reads TGTGCCAGCAGCCCCAGGGGGCTTGACTATGGCTACACCTTC. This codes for CASSPRGLDYGYTF.

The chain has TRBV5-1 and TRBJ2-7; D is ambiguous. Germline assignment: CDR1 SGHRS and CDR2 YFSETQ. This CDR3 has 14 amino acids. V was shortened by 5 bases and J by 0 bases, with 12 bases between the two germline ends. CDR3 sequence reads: CASSPDSSSYEQYF. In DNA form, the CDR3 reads TGCGCCAGCAGTCCCGACTCTAGCTCCTACGAGCAGTACTTC.

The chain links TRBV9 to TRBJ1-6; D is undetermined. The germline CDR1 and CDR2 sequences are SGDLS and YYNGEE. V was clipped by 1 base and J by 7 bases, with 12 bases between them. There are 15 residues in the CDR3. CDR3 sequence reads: CASSVQSQDNSPLHF. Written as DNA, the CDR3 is TGTGCCAGCAGCGTACAAAGTCAGGACAATTCACCCCTCCACTTT.

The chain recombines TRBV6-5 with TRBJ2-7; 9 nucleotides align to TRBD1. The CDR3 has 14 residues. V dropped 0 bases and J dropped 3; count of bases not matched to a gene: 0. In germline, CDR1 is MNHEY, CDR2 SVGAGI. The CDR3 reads CASSYSTGGYEQYF. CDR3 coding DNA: TGTGCCAGCAGTTACTCGACAGGGGGCTACGAGCAGTACTTC.

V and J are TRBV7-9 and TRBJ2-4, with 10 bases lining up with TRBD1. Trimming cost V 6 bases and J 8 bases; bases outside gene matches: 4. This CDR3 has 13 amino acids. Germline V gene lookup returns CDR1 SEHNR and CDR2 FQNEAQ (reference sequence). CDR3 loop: CASRPDRGDIQYF. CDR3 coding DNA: TGTGCCAGCAGACCGGACAGGGGGGACATTCAGTACTTC.

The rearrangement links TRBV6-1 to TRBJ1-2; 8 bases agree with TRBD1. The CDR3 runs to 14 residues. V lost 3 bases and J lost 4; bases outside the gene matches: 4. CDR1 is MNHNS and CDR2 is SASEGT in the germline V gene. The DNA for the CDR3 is TGTGCCAGCAGTGACCCGGGACAGGTCTATGGCTACACCTTC. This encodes CASSDPGQVYGYTF.

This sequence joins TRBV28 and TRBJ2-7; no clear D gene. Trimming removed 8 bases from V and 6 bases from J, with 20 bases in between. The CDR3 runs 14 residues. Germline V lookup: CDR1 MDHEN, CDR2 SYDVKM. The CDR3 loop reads CASRPASASPEQYF. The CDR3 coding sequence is TGTGCCAGCCGACCTGCCTCAGCCTCCCCCGAGCAGTACTTC. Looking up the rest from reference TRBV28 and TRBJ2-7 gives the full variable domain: DVKVTQSSRYLVKRTGEKVFLECVQDMDHENMFWYRQDPGLGLRLIYFSYDVKMKEKGDIPEGYSVSREKKERFSLILESASTNQTSMYLCASRPASASPEQYFGPGTRLTVT.

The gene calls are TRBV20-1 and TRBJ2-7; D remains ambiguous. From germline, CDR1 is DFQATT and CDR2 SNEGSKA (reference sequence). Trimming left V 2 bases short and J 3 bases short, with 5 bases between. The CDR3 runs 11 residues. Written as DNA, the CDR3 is TGCAGTGCTAGATTGCGCTACGAGCAGTACTTC. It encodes CSARLRYEQYF.

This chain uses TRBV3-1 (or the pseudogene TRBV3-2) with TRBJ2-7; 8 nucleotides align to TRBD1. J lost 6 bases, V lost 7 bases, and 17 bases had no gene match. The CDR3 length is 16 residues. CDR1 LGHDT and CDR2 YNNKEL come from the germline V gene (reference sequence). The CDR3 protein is CASNTRGQAGYSEQYF. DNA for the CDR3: TGTGCCAGCAACACCAGGGGGCAGGCGGGCTACAGCGAGCAGTACTTC.

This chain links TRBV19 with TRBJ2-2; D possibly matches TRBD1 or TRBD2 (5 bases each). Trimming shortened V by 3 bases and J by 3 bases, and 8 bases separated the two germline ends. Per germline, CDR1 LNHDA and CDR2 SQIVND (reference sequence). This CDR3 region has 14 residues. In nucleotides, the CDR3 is TGTGCCAGTAGTATCTCGGGGCACACCGGGGAGCTGTTTTTT. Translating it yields CASSISGHTGELFF.

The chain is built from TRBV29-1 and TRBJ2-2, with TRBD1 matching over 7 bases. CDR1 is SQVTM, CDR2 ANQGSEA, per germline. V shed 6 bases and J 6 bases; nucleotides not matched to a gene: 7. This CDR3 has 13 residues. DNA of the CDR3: TGCAGCGTCACGACAGGGCACGCCGGGGAGCTGTTTTTT. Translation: CSVTTGHAGELFF.

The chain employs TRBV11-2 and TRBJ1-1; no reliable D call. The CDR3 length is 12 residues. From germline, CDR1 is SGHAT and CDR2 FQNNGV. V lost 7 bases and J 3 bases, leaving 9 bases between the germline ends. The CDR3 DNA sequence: TGTGCCAGCACTCGGGGAGACACTGAAGCTTTCTTT. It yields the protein CASTRGDTEAFF.

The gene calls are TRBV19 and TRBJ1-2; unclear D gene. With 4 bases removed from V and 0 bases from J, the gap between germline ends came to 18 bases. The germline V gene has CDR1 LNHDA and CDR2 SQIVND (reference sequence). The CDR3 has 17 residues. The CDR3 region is CASSTTLGSDSNYGYTF. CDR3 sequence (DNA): TGTGCCAGTAGTACCACCCTGGGGAGCGATTCTAACTATGGCTACACCTTC.

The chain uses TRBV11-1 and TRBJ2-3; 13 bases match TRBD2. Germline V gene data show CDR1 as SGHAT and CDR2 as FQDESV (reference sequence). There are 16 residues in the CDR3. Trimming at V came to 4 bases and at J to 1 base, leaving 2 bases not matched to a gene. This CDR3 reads CASSSGTSGGTDTQYF. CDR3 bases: TGTGCCAGCAGCTCGGGGACTAGCGGGGGCACAGATACGCAGTATTTT.

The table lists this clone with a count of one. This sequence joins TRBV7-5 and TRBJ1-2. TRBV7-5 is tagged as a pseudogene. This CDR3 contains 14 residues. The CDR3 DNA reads TGTGCCAGAAGCTTATTGGTGGGGAGTGGCGGCTACACCTTC. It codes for CARSLLVGSGGYTF.

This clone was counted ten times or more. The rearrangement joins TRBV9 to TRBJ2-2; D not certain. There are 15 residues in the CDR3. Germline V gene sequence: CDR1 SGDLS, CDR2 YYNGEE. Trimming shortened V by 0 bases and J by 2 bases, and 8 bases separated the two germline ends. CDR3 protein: CASSVVGTNTGELFF. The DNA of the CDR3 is TGTGCCAGCAGCGTAGTCGGAACCAACACCGGGGAGCTGTTTTTT.

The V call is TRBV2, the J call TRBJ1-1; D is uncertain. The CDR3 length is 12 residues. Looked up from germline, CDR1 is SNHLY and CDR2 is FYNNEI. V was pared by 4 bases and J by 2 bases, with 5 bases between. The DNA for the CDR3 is TGTGCCAGCAGTGCGTCAAACACTGAAGCTTTCTTT. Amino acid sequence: CASSASNTEAFF. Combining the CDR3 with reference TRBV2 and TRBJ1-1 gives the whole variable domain EPEVTQTPSHQVTQMGQEVILRCVPISNHLYFYWYRQILGQKVEFLVSFYNNEISEKSEIFDDQFSVERPDGSNFTLKIRSTKLEDSAMYFCASSASNTEAFFGQGTRLTVV.

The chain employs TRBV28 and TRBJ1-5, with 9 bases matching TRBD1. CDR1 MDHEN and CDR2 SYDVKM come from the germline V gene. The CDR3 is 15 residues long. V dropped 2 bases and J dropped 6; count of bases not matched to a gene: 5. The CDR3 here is CASSLMGQGVQPQHF. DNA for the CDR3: TGTGCCAGCAGTTTAATGGGACAGGGCGTTCAGCCCCAGCATTTT.

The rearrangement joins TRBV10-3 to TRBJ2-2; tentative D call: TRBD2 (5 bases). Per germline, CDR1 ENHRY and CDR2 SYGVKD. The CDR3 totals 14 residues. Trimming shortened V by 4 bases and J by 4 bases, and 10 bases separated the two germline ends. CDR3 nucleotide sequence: TGTGCCATCAGTGTGCAGGAGGTCACCGGGGAGCTGTTTTTT. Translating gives CAISVQEVTGELFF.

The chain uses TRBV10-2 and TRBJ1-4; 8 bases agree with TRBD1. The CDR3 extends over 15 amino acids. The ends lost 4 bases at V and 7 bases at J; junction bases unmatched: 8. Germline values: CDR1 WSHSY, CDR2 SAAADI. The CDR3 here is CASSGRGTGPEKLFF. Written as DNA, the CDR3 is TGCGCCAGCAGTGGAAGAGGGACAGGACCTGAAAAACTGTTTTTT.

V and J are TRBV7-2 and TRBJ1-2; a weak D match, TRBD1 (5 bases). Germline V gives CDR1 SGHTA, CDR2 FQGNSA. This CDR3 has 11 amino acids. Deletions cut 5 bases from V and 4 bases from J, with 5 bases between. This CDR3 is CASSQGYGYTF. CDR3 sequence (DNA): TGTGCCAGCAGCCAGGGCTATGGCTACACCTTC.

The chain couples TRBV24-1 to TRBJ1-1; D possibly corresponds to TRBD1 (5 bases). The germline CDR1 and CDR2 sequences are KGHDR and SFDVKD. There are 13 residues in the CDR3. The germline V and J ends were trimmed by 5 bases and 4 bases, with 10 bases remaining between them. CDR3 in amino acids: CATSGGIGTEAFF. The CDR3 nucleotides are TGTGCCACCAGTGGGGGCATCGGCACTGAAGCTTTCTTT.

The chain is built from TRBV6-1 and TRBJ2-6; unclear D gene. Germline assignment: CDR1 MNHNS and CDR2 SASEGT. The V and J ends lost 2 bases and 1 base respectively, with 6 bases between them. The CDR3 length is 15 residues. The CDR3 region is CASSESSSGANVLTF. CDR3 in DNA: TGTGCCAGCAGTGAATCTTCATCTGGGGCCAACGTCCTGACTTTC.

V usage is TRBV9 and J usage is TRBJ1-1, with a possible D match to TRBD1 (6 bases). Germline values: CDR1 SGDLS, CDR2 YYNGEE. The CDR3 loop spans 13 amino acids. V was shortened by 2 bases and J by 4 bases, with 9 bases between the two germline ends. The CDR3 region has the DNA TGTGCCAGCAGCGTCATACAGGGCACTGAAGCTTTCTTT. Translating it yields CASSVIQGTEAFF. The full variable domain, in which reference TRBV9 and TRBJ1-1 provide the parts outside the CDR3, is DSGVTQTPKHLITATGQRVTLRCSPRSGDLSVYWYQQSLDQGLQFLIQYYNGEERAKGNILERFSAQQFPDLHSELNLSSLELGDSALYFCASSVIQGTEAFFGQGTRLTVV.